Each of the 14 T cell receptor beta chains below was sequenced from the same sample in a study of beta chain features in type 1 diabetes (dated by TCRdb to 2017 to 2018). The paper's findings and limits, for the study overall: Type 1 diabetes patients showed a moderate but significant shortening of TCRB CDR3 length in all four CD4+ subsets.

Preparation of the library involved the immunoSEQ multiplex PCR assay. All of the isolated RNA was reverse transcribed with the High Capacity cDNA Reverse Transcription Kit, so expressed TCRB transcripts were sequenced. The table was pulled from immuneACCESS by TCRdb, which kept in-frame rearrangements only. Such tables lose some clones; where checked, under half of the loss comes from unresolved V genes, and the rest has no known cause. This sample is represented by 600,000 to 750,000 clones; about an eighth of them were singletons. The top ten hold around 0.12% of the sample. Their specific antigens are unknown. Sequencing was done on a sample of naive CD4+ T cells from blood. The sample's cell subset or site, from its label and the paper: true naive CD4+ T cells. These receptor sequences come from a man in his thirties or forties with type 1 diabetes.

The chain employs TRBV11-2 and TRBJ1-4, with a possible D match to TRBD1 (5 bases). The germline V and J ends were trimmed by 4 bases and 8 bases, with 14 bases remaining between them. The CDR3 sequence is 14 residues long. In germline, CDR1 is SGHAT, CDR2 FQNNGV. As DNA, the CDR3 is TGTGCCAGCAGCTCCCCAGGGTTAGGAGAAAAACTGTTTTTT. It translates to CASSSPGLGEKLFF.

A few counts support this clone. The V gene is TRBV30, the J gene TRBJ1-6, with D possibly matching TRBD1 (6 bases). The germline V gene has CDR1 GTSNPN and CDR2 SVGIG (reference sequence). V dropped 0 bases and J dropped 8 bases, with 17 bases sitting between them. This CDR3 has 16 amino acids. The CDR3 bases are TGTGCCTGGAGTGTACTAGGGGGGTTAGGAGATTCACCCCTCCACTTT. Residues: CAWSVLGGLGDSPLHF.

This clone was seen more than once but under ten times. In the same sample, other DNA sequences code for this CDR3. This sequence joins TRBV7-9 and TRBJ2-5; D remains ambiguous. Trimming shortened V by 5 bases and J by 5 bases, and 12 bases separated the two germline ends. CDR3 size: 13 residues. Germline-derived CDR1 and CDR2 are SEHNR and FQNEAQ (reference sequence). As DNA, the CDR3 is TGTGCCAGCAGCCTACGCACCGGCGAGACCCAGTACTTC. Translating gives CASSLRTGETQYF.

This clone was counted only a few times. This chain uses TRBV9 with TRBJ1-3; TRBD1 matches 7 bases. The CDR3 has 16 amino acids. Germline CDR1 and CDR2: SGDLS and YYNGEE. J gave up 0 bases and V 1 base, and 4 bases lay outside the gene matches. CDR3: CASSVMGQHSGNTIYF. CDR3 bases: TGTGCCAGCAGCGTAATGGGACAGCACTCTGGAAACACCATATATTTT.

J is TRBJ1-4 and V is TRBV7-9, with TRBD1 as a possible D gene (6 bases). This CDR3 comprises 15 residues. Looked up from germline, CDR1 is SEHNR and CDR2 is FQNEAQ (reference sequence). The V and J ends lost 6 bases and 6 bases respectively, with 17 bases between them. In nucleotides, the CDR3 is TGTGCCAGCAGATCGGAGGGGGTAACCCATGAAAAACTGTTTTTT. Its translation is CASRSEGVTHEKLFF.

A note on this clone: The sample contains more than one DNA sequence encoding this CDR3. V is TRBV7-8 and J is TRBJ1-2; D remains unclear. The germline V and J ends were trimmed by 3 bases and 7 bases, with 12 bases remaining between them. The length of the CDR3 is 13 residues. The germline V gene encodes CDR1 SGHVS and CDR2 FQNEAQ. CDR3 DNA: TGTGCCAGCAGCTTGGACCGAGTCGGTGGCTACACCTTC. Protein sequence: CASSLDRVGGYTF. Full variable domain (rest looked up from reference TRBV7-8 and TRBJ1-2): GAGVSQSPRYKVAKRGQDVALRCDPISGHVSLFWYQQALGQGPEFLTYFQNEAQLDKSGLPSDRFFAERPEGSVSTLKIQRTQQEDSAVYLCASSLDRVGGYTFGSGTRLTVV.

The chain links TRBV19 to TRBJ2-1; 10 nucleotides line up with TRBD2. CDR1 LNHDA and CDR2 SQIVND come from the germline V gene (reference sequence). Trimming at V came to 3 bases and at J to 10 bases, leaving 12 bases not matched to a gene. CDR3 length: 16 amino acids. This chain's CDR3 is CASSIKRGGSGREQFF. The CDR3 bases are TGTGCCAGTAGTATCAAGCGGGGGGGATCCGGACGGGAGCAGTTCTTC.

This clone has more than one count but fewer than ten. Other DNA sequences in this specimen translate into the identical CDR3. The V gene is TRBV2, the J gene TRBJ2-3; 11 bases map to TRBD2. Germline CDR1 reads SNHLY; CDR2 reads FYNNEI. The CDR3 has 15 amino acids. After removal of 1 base from V and 3 bases from J, the junction contained 0 bases not matched to a gene. CDR3 protein: CASSEGLAGTDTQYF. The CDR3 DNA reads as TGTGCCAGCAGTGAAGGACTAGCGGGGACAGATACGCAGTATTTT.

In this sample, this clone turned up a few times. The CDR3 spells CASSWSGSSYNEQFF. In DNA, the CDR3 is TGTGCCAGCAGCTGGTCAGGGAGCTCCTACAATGAGCAGTTCTTC. The J gene is TRBJ2-1, the V gene TRBV5-4; D may match TRBD1 or TRBD2 (5 bases each). V was trimmed by 3 bases and J by 0 bases, leaving 10 bases between them. CDR3 length: 15 residues. The V gene's germline CDR1 is SGHNT and CDR2 YYREEE (reference sequence).

The V call is TRBV19, the J call TRBJ2-1; TRBD1 agrees at 8 bases. This CDR3 is 16 amino acids long. From germline, CDR1 is LNHDA and CDR2 SQIVND (reference sequence). V was clipped by 4 bases and J by 6 bases; unmatched bases: 11. This CDR3 reads CASSRTPGTGRNEQFF. The CDR3 DNA reads TGTGCCAGTAGTAGAACCCCCGGGACAGGCCGCAATGAGCAGTTCTTC.

This clone appeared once. This chain joins TRBV7-2 and TRBJ1-2; D is unclear. The CDR3 runs 14 residues. The V gene's germline CDR1 is SGHTA and CDR2 FQGNSA. V was cut by 11 bases and J by 4 bases, with 20 bases left in between. As DNA, the CDR3 is TGTGCCTCGACTCTGAGGGTCTTAGGCTATGGCTACACCTTC. This codes for CASTLRVLGYGYTF.

This clone has just a few counts. The chain employs TRBV6-5 and TRBJ1-2; tentative D call: TRBD1 (6 bases). Trimming stripped 2 bases from V and 6 bases from J, with 16 bases between. The CDR3 spans 15 residues. CDR1 is MNHEY, CDR2 SVGAGI, per germline. This CDR3 is CASSYHYRVQDGYTF. CDR3 sequence (DNA): TGTGCCAGCAGTTACCATTACAGGGTTCAGGATGGCTACACCTTC.

This clone was detected only a few times. This chain links TRBV28 with TRBJ2-7, with D hard to call. The CDR3 runs to 12 residues. Trimming cost V 6 bases and J 0 bases, with 6 bases left between them. The germline V gene encodes CDR1 MDHEN and CDR2 SYDVKM. This CDR3 is CASSPSSYEQYF. CDR3 DNA sequence: TGTGCCAGCAGCCCTAGCTCCTACGAGCAGTACTTC.

The V and J genes are TRBV5-1 and TRBJ2-7, with no clear D. The V gene lost 4 bases and the J gene lost 1 base, with 9 bases spanning the gap. The CDR3 is 13 residues long. Looked up from germline, CDR1 is SGHRS and CDR2 is YFSETQ. CDR3: CASSPGLSYEQYF. CDR3 in DNA: TGCGCCAGCAGCCCCGGCCTGTCCTACGAGCAGTACTTC.